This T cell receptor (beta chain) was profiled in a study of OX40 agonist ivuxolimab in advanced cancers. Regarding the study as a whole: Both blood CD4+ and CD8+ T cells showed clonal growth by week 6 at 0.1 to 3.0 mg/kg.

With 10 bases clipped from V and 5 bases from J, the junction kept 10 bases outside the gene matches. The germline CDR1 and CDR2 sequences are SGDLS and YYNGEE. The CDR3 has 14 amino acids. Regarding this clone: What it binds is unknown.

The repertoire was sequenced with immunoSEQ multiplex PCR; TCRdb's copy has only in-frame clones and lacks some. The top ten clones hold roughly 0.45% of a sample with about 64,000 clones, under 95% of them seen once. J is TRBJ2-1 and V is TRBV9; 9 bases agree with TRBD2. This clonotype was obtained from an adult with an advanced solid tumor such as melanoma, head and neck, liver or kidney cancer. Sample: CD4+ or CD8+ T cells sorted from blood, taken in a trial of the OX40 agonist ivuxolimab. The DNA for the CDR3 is TGTGCCTCTCGAGCTAGCGGGAATAACAATGAGCAGTTCTTC. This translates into CASRASGNNNEQFF.